This entry describes one TCR beta chain. The data belong to a study of blood T cell repertoires in COVID-19. This table comes from immunoSEQ multiplex PCR, and its TCRdb copy is limited to in-frame clones, with some not included. Among some 100,000 clones, approximately 86% were seen once, and the ten largest hold around 15%. The CDR3 has 10 amino acids. V shed 6 bases and J shed 6 bases, with 8 bases lying between them. CDR1 is SQVTM and CDR2 is ANQGSEA in the germline V gene. The sequence was obtained from a man in his fifties with active or convalescent COVID-19. The chain links TRBV29-1 to TRBJ1-2; D remains unclear. The sample taken for sequencing was peripheral blood. CDR3 loop: CSVLLDGYTF. CDR3 bases: TGCAGCGTCCTGCTAGATGGCTACACCTTC.